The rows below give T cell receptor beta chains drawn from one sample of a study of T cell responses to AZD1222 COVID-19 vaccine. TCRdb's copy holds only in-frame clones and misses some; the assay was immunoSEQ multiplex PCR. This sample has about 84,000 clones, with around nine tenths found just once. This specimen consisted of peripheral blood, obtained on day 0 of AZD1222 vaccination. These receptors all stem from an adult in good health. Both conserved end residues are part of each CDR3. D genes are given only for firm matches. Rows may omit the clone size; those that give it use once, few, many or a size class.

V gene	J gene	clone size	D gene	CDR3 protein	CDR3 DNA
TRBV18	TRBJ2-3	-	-	CASSPAAPGLDTQYF	TGTGCCAGCTCACCAGCCGCCCCGGGACTAGATACGCAGTATTTT
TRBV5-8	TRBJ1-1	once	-	CASSLAGDTEAFF	TGTGCCAGCAGCTTGGCGGGGGACACTGAAGCTTTCTTT
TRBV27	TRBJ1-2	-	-	CASSSRVGGYTF	TGTGCCAGCAGTTCCCGGGTGGGTGGCTACACCTTC
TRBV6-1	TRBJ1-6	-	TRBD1	CASSDSVGTAKIYNSPLHF	TGTGCCAGCAGTGATTCGGTTGGGACAGCCAAAATCTATAATTCACCCCTCCACTTT
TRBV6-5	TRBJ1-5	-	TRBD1	CASNAGQINQPQHF	TGTGCCAGCAACGCGGGACAGATCAATCAGCCCCAGCATTTT
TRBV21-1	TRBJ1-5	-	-	CASSEVSDSDMTNQPQHF	TGTGCCAGCAGCGAGGTATCGGACAGCGACATGACTAATCAGCCCCAGCATTTT
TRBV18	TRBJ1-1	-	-	CASFTVNTEAFF	TGTGCCAGCTTTACGGTGAACACTGAAGCTTTCTTT
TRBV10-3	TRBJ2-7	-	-	CAISGQAYEQYF	TGTGCCATCAGTGGACAGGCCTACGAGCAGTACTTC
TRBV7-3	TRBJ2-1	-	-	CASSLAGGAYNEQFF	TGTGCCAGCAGCTTAGCCGGCGGTGCCTACAATGAGCAGTTCTTC
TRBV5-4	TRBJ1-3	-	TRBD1	CASSWTGVGNTIYF	TGTGCCAGCAGCTGGACAGGGGTCGGAAACACCATATATTTT
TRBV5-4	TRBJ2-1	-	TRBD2	CASSQGGGRAYNEQFF	TGTGCCAGCAGCCAAGGAGGCGGGAGAGCTTACAATGAGCAGTTCTTC
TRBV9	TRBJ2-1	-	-	CASNSEGLYGEQFF	TGTGCCAGCAATTCGGAGGGCCTTTATGGCGAGCAGTTCTTC
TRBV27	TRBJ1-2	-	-	CATSGENRGYTF	TGTGCCACCTCGGGCGAGAATCGTGGCTACACCTTC
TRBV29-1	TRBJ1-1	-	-	CSVDSGLSNTEAFF	TGCAGCGTTGATTCAGGGTTATCGAACACTGAAGCTTTCTTT
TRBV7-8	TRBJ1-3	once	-	CASSARGGTTGNTIYF	TGTGCCAGCAGCGCTCGGGGGGGGACAACAGGAAACACCATATATTTT
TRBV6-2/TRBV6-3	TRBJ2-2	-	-	CASSYGPGGELFF	TGTGCCAGCAGTTACGGACCCGGCGGGGAGCTGTTTTTT
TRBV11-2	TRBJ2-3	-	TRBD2	CASSPGTSGSGTDTQYF	TGTGCCAGCAGCCCTGGGACTAGCGGGAGCGGCACAGATACGCAGTATTTT
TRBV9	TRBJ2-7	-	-	CASSVGGRYEQYF	TGTGCCAGCAGCGTAGGAGGCCGCTACGAGCAGTACTTC
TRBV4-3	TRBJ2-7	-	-	CASSQAEARYYEQYF	TGCGCCAGCAGCCAAGCTGAGGCACGATACTACGAGCAGTACTTC
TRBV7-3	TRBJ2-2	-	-	CASSLISPGGELFF	TGTGCCAGCAGCTTAATTTCCCCTGGCGGGGAGCTGTTTTTT
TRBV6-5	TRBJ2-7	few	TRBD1	CASSYSRDRVHEQYF	TGTGCCAGCAGTTACTCGAGGGACAGGGTGCACGAGCAGTACTTC
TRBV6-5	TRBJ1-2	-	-	CASSPGHNYGYTF	TGTGCCAGCAGTCCGGGACATAACTATGGCTACACCTTC
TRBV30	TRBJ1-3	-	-	CAWGPLDTIYF	TGTGCCTGGGGCCCCCTCGACACCATATATTTT
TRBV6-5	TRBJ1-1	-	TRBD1	CASNQRQGGTEAFF	TGTGCCAGCAATCAACGACAGGGAGGAACTGAAGCTTTCTTT
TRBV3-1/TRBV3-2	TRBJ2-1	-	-	CASRAYYNEQFF	TGTGCCAGCAGGGCTTACTACAATGAGCAGTTCTTC
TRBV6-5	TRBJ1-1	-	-	CASSYSATRNTEAFF	TGTGCCAGCAGTTACTCCGCCACCCGGAACACTGAAGCTTTCTTT
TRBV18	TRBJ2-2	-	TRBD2	CASSPVTSGRAGTGELFF	TGTGCCAGCTCACCGGTGACTAGCGGGAGGGCCGGCACCGGGGAGCTGTTTTTT
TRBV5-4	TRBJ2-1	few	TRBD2	CASSLVRLAGVSSYNEQFF	TGTGCCAGCAGCTTGGTTCGACTAGCGGGAGTTAGCTCCTACAATGAGCAGTTCTTC
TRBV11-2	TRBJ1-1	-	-	CASSQGFEGAEAFF	TGTGCCAGCAGCCAGGGGTTCGAAGGGGCTGAAGCTTTCTTT
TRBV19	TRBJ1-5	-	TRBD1	CASSIDYRGPNQPQHF	TGTGCCAGTAGTATAGATTATAGGGGGCCCAATCAGCCCCAGCATTTT
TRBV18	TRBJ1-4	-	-	CASSPGGVTNEKLFF	TGTGCCAGCTCACCGGGTGGGGTTACTAATGAAAAACTGTTTTTT
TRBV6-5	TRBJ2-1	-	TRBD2	CASSSKLAGGPNEQFF	TGTGCCAGCAGTTCCAAACTAGCGGGAGGACCAAATGAGCAGTTCTTC
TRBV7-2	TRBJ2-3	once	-	CASSLANTDTQYF	TGTGCCAGCAGCTTGGCAAACACAGATACGCAGTATTTT
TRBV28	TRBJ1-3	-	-	CASKQGGAGNTIYF	TGTGCCAGCAAACAGGGAGGGGCTGGAAACACCATATATTTT
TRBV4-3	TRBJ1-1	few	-	CASSRGRRGTEAFF	TGCGCCAGCAGCCGTGGACGGAGGGGCACTGAAGCTTTCTTT
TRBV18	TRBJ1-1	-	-	CASSPGQTNTEAFF	TGTGCCAGCTCACCAGGGCAGACGAACACTGAAGCTTTCTTT
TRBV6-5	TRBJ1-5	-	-	CASRDSTQPQHF	TGTGCCAGCAGGGACAGTACTCAGCCCCAGCATTTT
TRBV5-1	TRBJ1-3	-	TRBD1	CASSLATGSSGNTIYF	TGCGCCAGCAGCTTGGCGACAGGGAGCTCTGGAAACACCATATATTTT
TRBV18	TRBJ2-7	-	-	CASSGDLNTYEQYF	TGTGCCAGCTCCGGGGACTTAAACACCTACGAGCAGTACTTC
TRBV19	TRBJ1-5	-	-	CAGARGGDQPQHF	TGTGCCGGGGCTCGGGGGGGTGATCAGCCCCAGCATTTT
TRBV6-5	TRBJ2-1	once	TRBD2	CASSRTSGTASEQFF	TGTGCCAGCAGCCGGACTAGCGGGACGGCGAGTGAGCAGTTCTTC
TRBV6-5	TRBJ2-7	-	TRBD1	CASSYIGQVKGYEQYF	TGTGCCAGCAGTTACATCGGACAGGTGAAAGGTTACGAGCAGTACTTC
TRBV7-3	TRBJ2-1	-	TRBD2	CASSLTSVTYNEQFF	TGTGCCAGCAGCTTGACTAGCGTAACCTACAATGAGCAGTTCTTC
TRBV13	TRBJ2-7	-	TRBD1	CASRPNRGREQYF	TGTGCCAGCAGACCCAACAGGGGGCGGGAGCAGTACTTC